This TCR beta chain is drawn from a study of blood T cells in healthy people across ages. Then a second PCR, running roughly 6 to 12 cycles, was carried out with a sample-barcoded 5' primer and a J-beta primer mix. TCRdb processed the 5' RACE reads anew with MiXCR; each CDR3 protein has one entry. The sample yields about 680,000 distinct CDR3 sequences, around 49% seen once. This clonotype was picked up one time. The CDR3 is made up of 12 amino acids. The germline gives CDR1 LGHDT, CDR2 YNNKEL (reference sequence). Trimming stripped 2 bases from V and 13 bases from J, with 12 bases between. V usage is TRBV3-1 and J usage is TRBJ2-4; D gene ambiguous. This receptor was identified in a woman aged 60-75 years in good health. What was sequenced was blood. CDR3 protein: CASSQRLGKQYF. The DNA of the CDR3 is TGTGCCAGCAGCCAACGGTTGGGTAAGCAGTACTTC.